The clone carrying this TCR beta chain was detected many times. Its antigen is currently unknown. These data come from a study of T cells after yellow fever vaccination. Study findings and constraints: Booster samples showed a return of most primary-vaccination clones (around 95% CD4, about 85% CD8). The CD4 compartment and the CD8 compartment contained a small share of clonotypes in common.

TCRdb reprocessed the 5' RACE reads with MiXCR, giving one entry per CDR3 protein. There are 150,000 or so distinct CDR3 sequences in the sample; 6% to 7.5% occur only once, and more than 2% lies in the top ten. The CDR3 totals 12 residues. The V gene's germline CDR1 is MNHEY and CDR2 SVGEGT. V dropped 6 bases and J dropped 3; count of bases not matched to a gene: 0. This sample comprised CD4+ T cells sorted from PBMCs, obtained more than 4 days after the first yellow fever vaccination. This clonotype was sampled from a man aged 18 to 30 who received the YFV17D yellow fever vaccine. The chain has TRBV6-2 or TRBV6-3 and TRBJ2-7; 9 nucleotides line up with TRBD1. The CDR3 spells CASRDRGYEQYV. The CDR3 bases are TGTGCCAGCAGGGACAGGGGCTACGAGCAGTACGTC.